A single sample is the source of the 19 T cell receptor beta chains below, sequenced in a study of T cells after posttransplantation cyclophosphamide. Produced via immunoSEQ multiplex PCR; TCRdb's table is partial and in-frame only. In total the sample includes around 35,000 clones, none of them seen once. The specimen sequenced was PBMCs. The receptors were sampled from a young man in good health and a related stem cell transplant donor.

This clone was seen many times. This chain's CDR3 is CASRPTGTGANVLTF. The CDR3 DNA reads as TGTGCCAGCAGACCGACAGGGACCGGGGCCAACGTCCTGACTTTC. The genes are TRBV6-1 and TRBJ2-6; TRBD1 aligns across 7 bases. CDR1 and CDR2 from the germline V gene are MNHNS and SASEGT. V lost 6 bases to trimming and J lost 4 bases; unmatched junction nucleotides: 6. The CDR3 runs 15 residues.

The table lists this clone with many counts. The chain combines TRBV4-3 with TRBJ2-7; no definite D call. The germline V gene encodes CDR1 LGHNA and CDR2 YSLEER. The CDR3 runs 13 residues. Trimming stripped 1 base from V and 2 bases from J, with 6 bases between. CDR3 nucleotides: TGCGCCAGCAGCCAAGGTTCTGCCTACGAGCAGTACTTC. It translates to CASSQGSAYEQYF.

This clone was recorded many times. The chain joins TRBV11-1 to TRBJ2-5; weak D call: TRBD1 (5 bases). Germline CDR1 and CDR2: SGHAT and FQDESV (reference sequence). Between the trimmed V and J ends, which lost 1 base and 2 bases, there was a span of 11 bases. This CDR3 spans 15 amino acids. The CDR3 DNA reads TGTGCCAGCAGCTTAGGGACGGACACACAAGAGACCCAGTACTTC. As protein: CASSLGTDTQETQYF.

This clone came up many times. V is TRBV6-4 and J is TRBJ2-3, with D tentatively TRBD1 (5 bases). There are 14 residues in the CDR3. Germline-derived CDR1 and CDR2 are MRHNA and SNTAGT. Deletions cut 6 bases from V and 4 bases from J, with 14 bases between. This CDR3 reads CASSQGSIADTQYF. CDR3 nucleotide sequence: TGTGCCAGCAGCCAGGGCAGTATTGCAGATACGCAGTATTTT.

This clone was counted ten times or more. CDR3 loop: CASSATINSPLHF. The CDR3 DNA reads as TGTGCCAGCAGTGCCACTATCAATTCACCCCTCCACTTT. This sequence joins TRBV27 and TRBJ1-6; D not certain. V was shortened by 5 bases and J by 7 bases, with 9 bases between the two germline ends. CDR1 and CDR2 from the germline V gene are MNHEY and SMNVEV (reference sequence). The CDR3 loop spans 13 amino acids.

The CDR3 loop reads CASSQSSGGNTGELFF. CDR3 coding DNA: TGCGCCAGCAGCCAATCCAGCGGGGGGAACACCGGGGAGCTGTTTTTT. J is TRBJ2-2 and V is TRBV4-1; 8 nucleotides match TRBD2. The CDR3 length is 16 residues. Germline CDR1 MGHRA, CDR2 YSYEKL. V gave up 2 bases and J gave up 1 base; unmatched junction bases: 3.

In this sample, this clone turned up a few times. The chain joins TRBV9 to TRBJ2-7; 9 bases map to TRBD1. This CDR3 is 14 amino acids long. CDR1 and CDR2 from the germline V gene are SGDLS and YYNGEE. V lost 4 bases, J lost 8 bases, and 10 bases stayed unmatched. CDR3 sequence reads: CASSPRDRVGQQYF. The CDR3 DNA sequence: TGTGCCAGCAGCCCCCGGGACAGGGTGGGGCAGCAGTACTTC.

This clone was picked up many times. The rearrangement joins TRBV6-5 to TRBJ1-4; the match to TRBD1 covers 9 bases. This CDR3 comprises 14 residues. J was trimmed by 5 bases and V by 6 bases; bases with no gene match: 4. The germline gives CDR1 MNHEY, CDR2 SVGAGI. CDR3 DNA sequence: TGTGCCAGCAGCCCCGGGACAGGGAATGAAAAACTGTTTTTT. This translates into CASSPGTGNEKLFF.

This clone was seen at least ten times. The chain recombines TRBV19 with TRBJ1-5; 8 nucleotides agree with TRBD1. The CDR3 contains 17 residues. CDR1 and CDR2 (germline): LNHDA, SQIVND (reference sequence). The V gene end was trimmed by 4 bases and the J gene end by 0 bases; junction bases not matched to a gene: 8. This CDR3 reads CASSKGQGIGSNQPQHF. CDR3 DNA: TGTGCCAGTAGTAAAGGACAGGGTATCGGTAGCAATCAGCCCCAGCATTTT.

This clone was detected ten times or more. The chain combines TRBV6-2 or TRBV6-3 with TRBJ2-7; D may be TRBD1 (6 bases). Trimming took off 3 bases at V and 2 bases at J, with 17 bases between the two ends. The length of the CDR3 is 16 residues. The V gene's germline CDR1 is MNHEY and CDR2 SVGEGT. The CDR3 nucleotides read TGTGCCAGCAGTTATGAGAGAGCGGCAGGGGCCTACGAGCAGTACTTC. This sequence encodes CASSYERAAGAYEQYF.

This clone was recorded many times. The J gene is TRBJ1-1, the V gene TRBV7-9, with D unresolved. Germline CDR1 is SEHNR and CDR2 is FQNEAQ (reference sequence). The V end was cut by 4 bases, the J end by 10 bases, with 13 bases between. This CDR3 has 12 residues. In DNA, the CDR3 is TGTGCCAGCAGCTGGAGGGTAGACGGAGCTTTCTTT. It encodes CASSWRVDGAFF.

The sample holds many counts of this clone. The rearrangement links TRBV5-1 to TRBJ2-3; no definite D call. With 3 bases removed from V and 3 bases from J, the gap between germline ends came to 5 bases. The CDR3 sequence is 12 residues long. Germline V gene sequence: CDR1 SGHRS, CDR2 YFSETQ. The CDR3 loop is CASSSRTDTQYF. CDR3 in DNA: TGCGCCAGCAGCTCTAGAACAGATACGCAGTATTTT.

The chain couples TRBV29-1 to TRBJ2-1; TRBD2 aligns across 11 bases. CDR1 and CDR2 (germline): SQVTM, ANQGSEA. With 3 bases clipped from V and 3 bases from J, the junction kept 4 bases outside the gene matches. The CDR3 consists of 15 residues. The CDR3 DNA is TGCAGCGTTGATGGGACTAGCGGAAACTACAATGAGCAGTTCTTC. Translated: CSVDGTSGNYNEQFF.

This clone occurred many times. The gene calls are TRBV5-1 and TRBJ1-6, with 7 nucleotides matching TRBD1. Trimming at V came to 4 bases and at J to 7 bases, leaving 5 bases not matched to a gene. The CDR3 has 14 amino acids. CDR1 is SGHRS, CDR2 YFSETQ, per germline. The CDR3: CASSASQGNSPLHF. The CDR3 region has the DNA TGCGCCAGCAGCGCCTCACAGGGGAATTCACCCCTCCACTTT.

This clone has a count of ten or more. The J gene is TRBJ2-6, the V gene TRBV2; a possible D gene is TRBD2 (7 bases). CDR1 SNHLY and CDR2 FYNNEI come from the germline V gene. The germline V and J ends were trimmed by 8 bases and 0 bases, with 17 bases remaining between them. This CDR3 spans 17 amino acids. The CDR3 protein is CASRQGREISGANVLTF. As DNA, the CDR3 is TGTGCCAGCCGCCAGGGGAGGGAGATCTCTGGGGCCAACGTCCTGACTTTC.

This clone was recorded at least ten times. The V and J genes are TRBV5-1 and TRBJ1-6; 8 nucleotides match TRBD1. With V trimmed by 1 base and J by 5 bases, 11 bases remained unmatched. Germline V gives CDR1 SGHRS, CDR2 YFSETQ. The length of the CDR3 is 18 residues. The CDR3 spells CASSLRPSPGQDNSPLHF. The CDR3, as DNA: TGCGCCAGCAGCTTGCGACCGAGCCCGGGACAGGATAATTCACCCCTCCACTTT.

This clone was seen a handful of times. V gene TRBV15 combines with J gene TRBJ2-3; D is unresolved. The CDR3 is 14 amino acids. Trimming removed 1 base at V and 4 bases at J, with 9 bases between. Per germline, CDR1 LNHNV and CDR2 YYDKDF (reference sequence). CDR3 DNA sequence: TGTGCCACCAGCAGAGGAAGTTTAGCAGATACGCAGTATTTT. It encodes CATSRGSLADTQYF. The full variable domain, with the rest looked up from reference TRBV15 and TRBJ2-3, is DAMVIQNPRYQVTQFGKPVTLSCSQTLNHNVMYWYQQKSSQAPKLLFHYYDKDFNNEADTPDNFQSRRPNTSFCFLDIRSPGLGDTAMYLCATSRGSLADTQYFGPGTRLTVL.

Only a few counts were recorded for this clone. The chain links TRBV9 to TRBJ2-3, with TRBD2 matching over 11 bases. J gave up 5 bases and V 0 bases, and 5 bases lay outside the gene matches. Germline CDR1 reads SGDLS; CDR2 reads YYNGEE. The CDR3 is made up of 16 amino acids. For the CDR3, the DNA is TGTGCCAGCAGCGTAGACCCTAGCGGGGGGAAAGATACGCAGTATTTT. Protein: CASSVDPSGGKDTQYF.

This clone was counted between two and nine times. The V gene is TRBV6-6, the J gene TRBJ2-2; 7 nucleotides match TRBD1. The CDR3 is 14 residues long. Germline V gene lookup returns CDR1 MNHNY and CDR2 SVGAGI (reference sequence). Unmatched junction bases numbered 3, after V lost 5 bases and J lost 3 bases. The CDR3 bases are TGTGCCAGCAGTAGAGACAGGGACACCGGGGAGCTGTTTTTT. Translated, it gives CASSRDRDTGELFF.